This is a list of T cell receptor beta chains from one sample in a study of OX40 agonist ivuxolimab in advanced cancers. Clones were read by immunoSEQ multiplex PCR, and TCRdb kept only the in-frame ones, dropping some. The data contain roughly 60,000 clones, approximately 85% of them singletons. Source: CD4+ or CD8+ T cells sorted from blood, taken in a trial of the OX40 agonist ivuxolimab. The receptors were gathered from an adult with an advanced solid tumor such as melanoma, head and neck, liver or kidney cancer. Each CDR3 is given with its conserved first and last residue. The D gene is left open where the match is weak. Size tells how often a clone was seen (once, few, many) or the class of an expanded clone, and some rows leave it out.

TRBV20-1	TRBJ2-7	-	-	TGCTCGGCAGGTAGCTCCTACGAGCAGTACTTC	CSAGSSYEQYF
TRBV2	TRBJ1-2	-	-	TGTGCCAGCAGTGGAGTGCGAGGGCGGCTAACTGGGTATGGCTACACCTTC	CASSGVRGRLTGYGYTF
TRBV10-2	TRBJ2-3	-	TRBD1	TGCGCCAGCAGCCCGGGACAGGGGGCGACAGATACGCAGTATTTT	CASSPGQGATDTQYF
TRBV2	TRBJ1-1	few	-	TGTGCCAGCAGTGTTGGAGAGAACACTGAAGCTTTCTTT	CASSVGENTEAFF
TRBV14	TRBJ2-7	-	TRBD1	TGTGCCAGCAGCCAAGGACAGGGGGACGAGCAGTACTTC	CASSQGQGDEQYF
TRBV7-9	TRBJ2-3	-	-	TGTGCTAGCAAGGAGGGGGGAACAGATACGCAGTATTTT	CASKEGGTDTQYF
TRBV4-1	TRBJ2-7	-	TRBD2	TGCGCCAGCAGCCAGGTACTAGCGGGAGCTCGGCGGGGAGAGCAGTACTTC	CASSQVLAGARRGEQYF
TRBV27	TRBJ2-2	-	-	TGTGCCAGCAGTTTTGTCAGGGCTAACACCGGGGAGCTGTTTTTT	CASSFVRANTGELFF
TRBV6-5	TRBJ2-7	-	-	TGTGCCAGCAGCTCGACTCCTTCCTACGAGCAGTACTTC	CASSSTPSYEQYF
TRBV28	TRBJ2-3	-	-	TGTGCCGGCAGCCAAGCGGGCCCTACCACAGATACGCAGTATTTT	CAGSQAGPTTDTQYF
TRBV27	TRBJ2-1	-	TRBD2	TGTGCCAGCAGTTTATTTATTAGCGGGAGGAGCTCCTACAATGAGCAGTTCTTC	CASSLFISGRSSYNEQFF
TRBV5-4	TRBJ2-7	-	TRBD1	TGTGCCAGCAGCTTCTCCGGGACAGGGGCCGTGGAGCAGTACTTC	CASSFSGTGAVEQYF
TRBV19	TRBJ1-1	few	-	TGTGCCAGTAGTATAAGGGGAACTGAAGCTTTCTTT	CASSIRGTEAFF
TRBV30	TRBJ1-1	-	-	TGTGCCTGGGACCGAAGACAGAACACTGAAGCTTTCTTT	CAWDRRQNTEAFF
TRBV7-2	TRBJ1-5	-	-	TGTGCCAGCAGCTTAGGGCAGGGAAGGAGTCAGCCCCAGCATTTT	CASSLGQGRSQPQHF
TRBV4-3	TRBJ2-7	-	-	TGCGCCAGCAGCCAAGATTGGGCGGGGAACTACGAGCAGTACTTC	CASSQDWAGNYEQYF
TRBV4-3	TRBJ1-3	few	-	TGCGCCAGCAGCCAAGAGTCCAGCTCTGGAAACACCATATATTTT	CASSQESSSGNTIYF
TRBV7-2	TRBJ2-5	-	-	TGTGCCAGCAGCTCCTCCCTCGGGCTCCAAGAGACCCAGTACTTC	CASSSSLGLQETQYF
TRBV4-3	TRBJ2-7	-	-	TGCGCCAGCAGCCAAGAGGGGAAACAGCCCTACGAGCAGTACTTC	CASSQEGKQPYEQYF
TRBV6-4	TRBJ2-1	-	TRBD2	TGTGCCAGCAGTGACTTAGGACTAGTCCCCTACAATGAGCAGTTCTTC	CASSDLGLVPYNEQFF
TRBV6-5	TRBJ1-4	-	-	TGTGCCAGCAGTTATACCGGGGCCGATGAAAAACTGTTTTTT	CASSYTGADEKLFF
TRBV7-3	TRBJ2-7	-	TRBD2	TGTGCCAGCAGCTTAGCGGGGGGGTCCTCCTACGAGCAGTACTTC	CASSLAGGSSYEQYF
TRBV20-1	TRBJ2-5	-	-	TGCAGTGCTGACTTAGGGGAGACCCAGTACTTC	CSADLGETQYF